These 5 T cell receptor beta chains came from one sample sequenced in a study of blood T cell repertoires in COVID-19. Method: immunoSEQ multiplex PCR; TCRdb's copy keeps in-frame clones and lacks some. Of approximately 100,000 clones detected, more than 70% appear once; the ten largest clones hold 9.5% to 13%. Sequences were obtained from peripheral blood. Source of these receptors: a woman aged 25 to 39 with acute or convalescent COVID-19.

The V and J genes are TRBV6-5 and TRBJ2-7; maybe TRBD1 (6 bases). Germline loops: CDR1 MNHEY, CDR2 SVGAGI. The CDR3 extends over 16 amino acids. Trimming took 2 bases from V and 1 from J, leaving 15 bases between them. CDR3 nucleotides: TGTGCCAGCAGTTACCTCGGCAGGGGCCTATCCTACGAGCAGTACTTC. This translates into CASSYLGRGLSYEQYF.

The chain joins TRBV4-1 to TRBJ1-4; 11 nucleotides line up with TRBD1. The CDR3 extends over 16 amino acids. The V segment lost 4 bases and the J segment 7 bases; nucleotides outside the gene matches: 8. Germline CDR1 and CDR2: MGHRA and YSYEKL. The CDR3 nucleotides are TGCGCCAGCAGCCCTACTTCCGGGACAGGGGGTGAAAAACTGTTTTTT. It translates to CASSPTSGTGGEKLFF.

On this clone: Other nucleotide sequences in the sample specify the same CDR3. J is TRBJ2-7 and V is TRBV5-1, with a weak D call TRBD2 (5 bases). V was shortened by 0 bases and J by 7 bases, with 5 bases between the two germline ends. The CDR3 loop spans 11 amino acids. From germline, CDR1 is SGHRS and CDR2 YFSETQ. The CDR3 DNA reads as TGCGCCAGCAGCTTGGGCGGGGAGCAGTACTTC. Protein: CASSLGGEQYF.

The chain combines TRBV11-2 with TRBJ1-2; weak D call: TRBD1 (6 bases). CDR3 length: 15 amino acids. With 4 bases removed from V and 4 bases from J, the gap between germline ends came to 16 bases. CDR1 and CDR2 from the germline V gene are SGHAT and FQNNGV. Here the CDR3 reads CASSSPDSIRYGYTF. As DNA, the CDR3 is TGTGCCAGCAGCTCCCCGGACAGCATCCGCTATGGCTACACCTTC.

The J gene is TRBJ1-4, the V gene TRBV9; D unclear. The CDR3 length is 13 residues. Looked up from germline, CDR1 is SGDLS and CDR2 is YYNGEE. The V gene lost 0 bases and the J gene lost 12 bases, with 12 bases spanning the gap. CDR3 protein: CASSVVGSPQLFF. In DNA form, the CDR3 reads TGTGCCAGCAGCGTAGTGGGCAGTCCTCAACTGTTTTTT.